The T cell receptor (beta chain) under discussion was sequenced for a study of blood T cell repertoires in COVID-19 (dated by TCRdb to the early 2020s). Broadly, across the study: Samples from collaborators originated in the United States, Italy and Spain and spanned both the acute and convalescent phases of COVID-19. The dataset comprised deeply sampled blood TCRbeta repertoires from subjects exposed to, actively infected with, or recovered from COVID-19. The material from the prospective study consisted of cDNA or gDNA derived from T cells, B-cell-depleted T cells, or PBMCs. The sample metadata nearly always contained a de-identified subject ID, COVID-19 status, age in years and sex. The repertoires were released in a freely available public database intended as a resource for research on the immune response to SARS-CoV-2. Where available, HLA class I and class II types were obtained from metadata supplied by the sample provider rather than from assay-based typing. Samples were obtained from the ongoing ImmuneRACE study (first 160 participants) and from some 1,300 subjects provided by 6 global collaborators. Overall study results and their limits: The amount of clinical and demographic metadata varied by source and participant and was provided uncurated.

TCRbeta CDR3 regions were amplified from genomic DNA using the immunoSEQ Assay, a bias-controlled multiplex PCR. The authors' analysis ran thus. The number of nucleated cells in each sample was estimated from the amplification of reference gene primers within the assay. Sequence reads were collapsed and filtered to measure the absolute abundance of every unique TCRbeta CDR3 rearrangement. For each sample, productive Simpson clonality was calculated by taking the square root of Simpson's diversity index across productive rearrangements. This is the immuneACCESS table as TCRdb keeps it, with only in-frame sequences that have V and J called. A part of the clones is gone; compared with another copy, unresolved V genes explain less than half, and the rest is unexplained. The DNA gave D and trimming, while V, J and clone size come from that table. This sample holds some 150,000 clones; about nine tenths were observed only once. The top ten clones comprise approximately 11% of the sample.

Notes on this clone: No antigen is known for it. Base qualities are not recorded, but no much larger clone differs from it by a single base.

At one collaborating source in Seattle, patients were enrolled during active infection and were followed longitudinally through the course of disease. The collaborating institutions used their own protocols to collect whole blood in K2EDTA tubes. For TCRbeta analysis, collaborators shipped samples in one of three forms: frozen whole blood, isolated PBMCs, or DNA extracted from either of those sample types. Including the terminal cysteine and phenylalanine, the CDR3 comprises 15 residues. The read is trimmed to its CDR3 DNA, 45 bases read in frame from base 1. V is cut by 4 bases and J by 0 bases, and the space between the germline ends is 10 bases. Via the germline V gene, CDR1 is MNHEY and CDR2 SVGAGI.

The sample was peripheral blood. The sequence joins TRBV6-5 to TRBJ1-5; TRBD1 is a possible D gene, resting on 5 matching bases. The TCR originated in a woman aged 55-70 years with COVID-19, enrolled during active disease. The CDR3 is CASSSSGISNQPQHF. The sequence in DNA is TGTGCCAGCAGTTCTTCAGGGATTAGCAATCAGCCCCAGCATTTT.